This T cell receptor (beta chain) was recovered during a study of CD8+CD57+ T cells in acquired aplastic anemia. Study summary: CD4+ and CD8+ cells, once sorted, gave DNA averaging about 3 ug.

Genomic DNA provided the template from which TCR beta VDJ and CDR3 profiles were obtained. One entry per CDR3 protein, called by TCRdb with MiXCR from the reads. The sample consists of roughly 220,000 distinct CDR3 sequences, 65% of them appearing once. With regard to this clonotype: One end of the junction varies from germline; a read error may be responsible.

There are 16 residues in the CDR3. Germline lookup yields CDR1 SGHVS and CDR2 FNYEAQ. Selection for sequencing was limited to patients who had shown CD8+CD57+ cell expansion by flow cytometry. Each patient carried a diagnosis of severe acquired aplastic anemia. The receptor was derived from a human donor with aplastic anemia. Material for sequencing was sorted CD4+, CD8+, or CD8+CD57+ T cells (not recorded which) from PBMCs. The rearrangement joins TRBV7-6 to TRBJ2-7, with a weak D call TRBD2 (7 bases). This CDR3 is CASSMWAGAPPYEQYF. The DNA for the CDR3 is TGTGCTAGCAGCATGTGGGCGGGGGCCCCTCCTTACGAGCAGTACTTC.